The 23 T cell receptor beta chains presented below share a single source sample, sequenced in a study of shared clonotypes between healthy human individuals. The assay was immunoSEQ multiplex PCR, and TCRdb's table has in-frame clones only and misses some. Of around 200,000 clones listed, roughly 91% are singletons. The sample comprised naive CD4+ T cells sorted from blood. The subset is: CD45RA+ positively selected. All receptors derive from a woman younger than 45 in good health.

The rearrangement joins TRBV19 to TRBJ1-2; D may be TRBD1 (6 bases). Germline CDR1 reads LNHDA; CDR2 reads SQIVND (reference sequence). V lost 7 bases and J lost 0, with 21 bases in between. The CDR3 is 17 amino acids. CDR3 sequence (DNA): TGTGCCAGTACCCCATGGGACATGGAATCGGCTAACTATGGCTACACCTTC. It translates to CASTPWDMESANYGYTF.

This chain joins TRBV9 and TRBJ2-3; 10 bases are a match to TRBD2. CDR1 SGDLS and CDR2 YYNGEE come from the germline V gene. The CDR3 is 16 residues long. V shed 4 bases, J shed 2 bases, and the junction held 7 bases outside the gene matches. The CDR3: CASSPPGLAYTDTQYF. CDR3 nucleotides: TGTGCCAGCAGCCCTCCGGGACTAGCGTACACAGATACGCAGTATTTT.

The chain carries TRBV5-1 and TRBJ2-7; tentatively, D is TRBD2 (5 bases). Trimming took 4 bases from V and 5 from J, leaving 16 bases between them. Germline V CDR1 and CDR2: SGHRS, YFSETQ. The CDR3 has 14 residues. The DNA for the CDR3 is TGCGCCAGCAGCCGGATCGGGAATGTGAACGAGCAGTACTTC. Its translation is CASSRIGNVNEQYF.

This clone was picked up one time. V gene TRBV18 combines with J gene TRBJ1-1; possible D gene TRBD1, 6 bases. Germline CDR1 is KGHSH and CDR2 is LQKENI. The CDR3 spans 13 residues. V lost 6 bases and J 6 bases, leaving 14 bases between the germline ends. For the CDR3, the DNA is TGTGCCAGCTCGGCGAACACAGGGTCTGAAGCTTTCTTT. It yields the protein CASSANTGSEAFF.

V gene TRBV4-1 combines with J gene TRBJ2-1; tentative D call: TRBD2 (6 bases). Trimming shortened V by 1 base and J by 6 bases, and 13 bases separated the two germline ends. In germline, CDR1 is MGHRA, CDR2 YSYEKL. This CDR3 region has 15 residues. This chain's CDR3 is CASSQVGREFNEQFF. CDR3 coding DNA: TGCGCCAGCAGCCAAGTGGGCCGGGAGTTCAATGAGCAGTTCTTC.

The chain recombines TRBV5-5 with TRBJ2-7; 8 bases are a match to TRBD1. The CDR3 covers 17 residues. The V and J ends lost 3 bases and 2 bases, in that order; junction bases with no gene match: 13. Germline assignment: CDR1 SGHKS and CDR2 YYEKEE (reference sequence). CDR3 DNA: TGTGCCAGCAGCTCCTCTGGAAGGTTCAGGGGGCCCTACGAGCAGTACTTC. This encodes CASSSSGRFRGPYEQYF.

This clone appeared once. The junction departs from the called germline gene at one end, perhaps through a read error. CDR3 nucleotides: TGTGCCAGCCTATCATTTATGACTGAAACTTTCTTT. This gives the protein CASLSFMTETFF. The chain recombines TRBV2 with TRBJ1-1; D is uncertain. The CDR3 is 12 amino acids. CDR1 is SNHLY, CDR2 FYNNEI, per germline.

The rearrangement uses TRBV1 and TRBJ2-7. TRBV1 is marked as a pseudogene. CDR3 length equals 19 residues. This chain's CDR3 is CTSSQVGGSSWDRYYEQYF. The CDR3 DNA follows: TGCACCAGCAGCCAAGTGGGGGGGTCTTCATGGGACAGATACTACGAGCAGTACTTC.

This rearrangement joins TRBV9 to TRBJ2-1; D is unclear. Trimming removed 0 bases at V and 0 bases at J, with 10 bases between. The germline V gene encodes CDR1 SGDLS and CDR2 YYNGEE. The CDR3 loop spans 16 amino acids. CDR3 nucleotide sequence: TGTGCCAGCAGCGTAGCTTTGTCGAGCTCCTACAATGAGCAGTTCTTC. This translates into CASSVALSSSYNEQFF. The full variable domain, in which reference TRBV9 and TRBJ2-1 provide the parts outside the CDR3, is DSGVTQTPKHLITATGQRVTLRCSPRSGDLSVYWYQQSLDQGLQFLIQYYNGEERAKGNILERFSAQQFPDLHSELNLSSLELGDSALYFCASSVALSSSYNEQFFGPGTRLTVL.

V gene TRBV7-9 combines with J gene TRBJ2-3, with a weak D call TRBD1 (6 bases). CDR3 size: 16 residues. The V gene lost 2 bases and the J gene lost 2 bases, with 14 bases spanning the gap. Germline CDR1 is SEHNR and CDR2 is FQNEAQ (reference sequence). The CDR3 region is CASSLRRDTSTDTQYF. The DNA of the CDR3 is TGTGCCAGCAGCTTACGCCGGGACACTTCCACAGATACGCAGTATTTT. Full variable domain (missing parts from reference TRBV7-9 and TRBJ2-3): DTGVSQNPRHKITKRGQNVTFRCDPISEHNRLYWYRQTLGQGPEFLTYFQNEAQLEKSRLLSDRFSAERPKGSFSTLEIQRTEQGDSAMYLCASSLRRDTSTDTQYFGPGTRLTVL.

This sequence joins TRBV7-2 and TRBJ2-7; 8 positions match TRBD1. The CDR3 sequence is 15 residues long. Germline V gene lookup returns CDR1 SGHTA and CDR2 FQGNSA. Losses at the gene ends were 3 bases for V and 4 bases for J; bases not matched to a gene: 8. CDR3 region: CASSFMAGGSYEQYF. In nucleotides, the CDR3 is TGTGCCAGCAGCTTTATGGCAGGGGGCAGTTACGAGCAGTACTTC.

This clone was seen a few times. The DNA of the CDR3 is TGTGCCACCAGCAGAACAGGGATGCAGCCCCAGCATTTT. Translation: CATSRTGMQPQHF. The rearrangement joins TRBV15 to TRBJ1-5; perhaps TRBD1 as D (6 bases). There are 13 residues in the CDR3. CDR1 is LNHNV, CDR2 YYDKDF, per germline (reference sequence). Trimming took 2 bases from V and 7 from J, leaving 9 bases between them. The full variable domain, completed using reference TRBV15 and TRBJ1-5, is DAMVIQNPRYQVTQFGKPVTLSCSQTLNHNVMYWYQQKSSQAPKLLFHYYDKDFNNEADTPDNFQSRRPNTSFCFLDIRSPGLGDTAMYLCATSRTGMQPQHFGDGTRLSIL.

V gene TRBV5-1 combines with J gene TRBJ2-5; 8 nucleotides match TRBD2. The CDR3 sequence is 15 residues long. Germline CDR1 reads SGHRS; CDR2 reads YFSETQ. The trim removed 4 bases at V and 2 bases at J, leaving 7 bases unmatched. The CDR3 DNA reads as TGCGCCAGCAGCGGAACGGGGGGGGCGCAAGAGACCCAGTACTTC. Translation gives CASSGTGGAQETQYF.

The CDR3 DNA follows: TGTGCCAGCAGCTTAAGTAGCCTCTCCGGGGAGCTGTTTTTT. Translating gives CASSLSSLSGELFF. The V gene is TRBV7-7, the J gene TRBJ2-2; no reliable D call. This CDR3 region has 14 residues. From germline, CDR1 is SSHAT and CDR2 FNYEAQ (reference sequence). Trimming removed 2 bases from V and 6 bases from J, with 10 bases in between.

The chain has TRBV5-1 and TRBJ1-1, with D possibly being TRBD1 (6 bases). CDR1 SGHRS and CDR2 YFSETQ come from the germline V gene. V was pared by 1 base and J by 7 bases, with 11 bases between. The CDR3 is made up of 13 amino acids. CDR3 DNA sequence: TGCGCCAGCAGCTTGCAGGGGCCCATTGAAGCTTTCTTT. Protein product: CASSLQGPIEAFF. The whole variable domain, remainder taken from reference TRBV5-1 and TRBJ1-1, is KAGVTQTPRYLIKTRGQQVTLSCSPISGHRSVSWYQQTPGQGLQFLFEYFSETQRNKGNFPGRFSGRQFSNSRSEMNVSTLELGDSALYLCASSLQGPIEAFFGQGTRLTVV.

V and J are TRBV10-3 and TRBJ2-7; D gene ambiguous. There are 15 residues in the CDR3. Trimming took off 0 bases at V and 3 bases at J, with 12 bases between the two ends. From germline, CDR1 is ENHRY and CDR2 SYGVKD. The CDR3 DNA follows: TGTGCCATCAGTGAGTCCAGTAAGGGAAACTACGAGCAGTACTTC. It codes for CAISESSKGNYEQYF.

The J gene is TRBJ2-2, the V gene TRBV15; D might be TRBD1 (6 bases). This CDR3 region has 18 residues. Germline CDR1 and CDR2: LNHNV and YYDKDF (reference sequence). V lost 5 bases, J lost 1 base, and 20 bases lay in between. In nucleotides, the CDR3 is TGTGCCACCAGCTCAGACCCACAGACAGGCCGGAACACCGGGGAGCTGTTTTTT. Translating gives CATSSDPQTGRNTGELFF.

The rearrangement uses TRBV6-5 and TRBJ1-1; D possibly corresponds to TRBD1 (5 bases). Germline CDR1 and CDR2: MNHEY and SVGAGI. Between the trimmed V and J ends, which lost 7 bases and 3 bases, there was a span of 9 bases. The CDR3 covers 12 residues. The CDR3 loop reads CASKGWDTEAFF. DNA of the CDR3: TGTGCCAGCAAGGGGTGGGACACTGAAGCTTTCTTT.

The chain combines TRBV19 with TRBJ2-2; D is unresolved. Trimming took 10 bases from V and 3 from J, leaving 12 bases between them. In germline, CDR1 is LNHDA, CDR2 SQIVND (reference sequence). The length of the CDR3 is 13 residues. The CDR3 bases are TGTGCCACCACCTTCGAGGACACCGGGGAGCTGTTTTTT. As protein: CATTFEDTGELFF.

The CDR3 region has the DNA TGTGCCAGTAGTATAACACTAACAGGGGCAATGTACAATGAGCAGTTCTTC. Translated: CASSITLTGAMYNEQFF. V is TRBV19 and J is TRBJ2-1, with 7 bases fitting TRBD1. The germline V gene has CDR1 LNHDA and CDR2 SQIVND (reference sequence). The CDR3 has 17 residues. V shed 2 bases and J 4 bases; nucleotides not matched to a gene: 11.

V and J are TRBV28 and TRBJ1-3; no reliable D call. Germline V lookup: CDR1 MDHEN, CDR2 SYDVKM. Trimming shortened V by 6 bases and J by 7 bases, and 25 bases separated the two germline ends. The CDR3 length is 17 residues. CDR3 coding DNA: TGTGCCAGCAGCCATAACGGGCCTTCACGCTCGCGGAACACCATATATTTT. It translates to CASSHNGPSRSRNTIYF.

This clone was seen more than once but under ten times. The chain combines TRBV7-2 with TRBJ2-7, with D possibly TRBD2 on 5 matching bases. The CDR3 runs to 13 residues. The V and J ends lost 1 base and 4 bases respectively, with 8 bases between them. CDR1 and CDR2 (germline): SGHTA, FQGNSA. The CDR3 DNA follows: TGTGCCAGCAGCTTAGGGGAGAGGTACGAGCAGTACTTC. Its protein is CASSLGERYEQYF.

For the CDR3, the DNA is TGTGCCAGCAGTTTCGATGGGACGGACGTGAACACTGAAGCTTTCTTT. This gives the protein CASSFDGTDVNTEAFF. This chain links TRBV27 with TRBJ1-1, with D perhaps matching TRBD1 (5 bases). The V and J ends lost 3 bases and 0 bases respectively, with 14 bases between them. CDR1 and CDR2 (germline): MNHEY, SMNVEV (reference sequence). This CDR3 comprises 16 residues.